This T cell receptor beta chain was identified during a study of blood T cell repertoires in COVID-19. Study in general: COVID-19 samples collected from the United States, Italy and Spain covered acute and convalescent phases. PBMCs, B-cell-depleted T cells, or T cells were the source of the cDNA or gDNA that made up the material.

As originally analysed: Amplification from reference gene primers served as the basis for estimated nucleated cell counts. The table came from immunoSEQ multiplex PCR; TCRdb's copy has only in-frame clones and leaves some out. V and J calls and clone size are those listed in that table; D and trimming were worked out from the DNA. The table shows about 81,000 clones, with approximately 92% occurring only once. V lost 5 bases, J lost 2 bases, and 10 bases lay in between. The CDR3 loop spans 14 amino acids. The germline CDR1 and CDR2 sequences are MDHEN and SYDVKM. The chain links TRBV28 to TRBJ2-1; D perhaps matches TRBD1 (5 bases). The source of this sequence is a woman aged 80 or over with active COVID-19. Specimen: peripheral blood. The CDR3 coding sequence is TGTGCCAGCAGTCCCGACAGAGCCTACAATGAGCAGTTCTTC. This gives the protein CASSPDRAYNEQFF.